Here is one TCR beta chain with its context. Its matching antigen is unknown. The sample belongs to a study of beta chain features in type 1 diabetes. Study-level points and caveats: It was not settled here whether HLA type affects TCRB rearrangement. Shorter templates might be favored by PCR, and equally so in patients and in controls. There were fewer insertions and more deletions at the VDJ junctions of type 1 diabetes patients.

There are 16 residues in the CDR3. CDR1 and CDR2 from the germline V gene are KGHSH and LQKENI. Trimming took 1 base from V and 6 from J; bases not matched to a gene: 5. The sequenced template was cDNA made from the entire isolated RNA. Profiled with immunoSEQ multiplex PCR; TCRdb holds only in-frame clones, not every one. The sample lists 200,000 to 250,000 clones, 12% to 15% occurring once. The receptor's source is a woman in her thirties or forties in good health. The sequenced material came from naive CD4+ T cells from blood. The chain recombines TRBV18 with TRBJ2-4; TRBD2 matches at 11 bases. DNA for the CDR3: TGTGCCAGCTCACCACGGGGACTAGCGGACGCAAACATTCAGTACTTC. Residues: CASSPRGLADANIQYF. Full variable domain (rest looked up from reference TRBV18 and TRBJ2-4): NAGVMQNPRHLVRRRGQEARLRCSPMKGHSHVYWYRQLPEEGLKFMVYLQKENIIDESGMPKERFSAEFPKEGPSILRIQQVVRGDSAAYFCASSPRGLADANIQYFGAGTRLSVL.